Listed here are 2 T cell receptor beta chains from one sample, sequenced in a study of early stage breast cancer tumors. TCRdb's copy holds only in-frame clones and misses some; the assay was immunoSEQ multiplex PCR. The sample lists about 53,000 clones, about nine tenths occurring once. Sample: blood. Receptors originate from a person aged 70 to 79 with breast cancer.

J is TRBJ1-2 and V is TRBV6-1; 7 nucleotides agree with TRBD1. Germline V CDR1 and CDR2: MNHNS, SASEGT. The CDR3 runs 14 residues. The V and J ends lost 4 bases and 6 bases, in that order; junction bases with no gene match: 8. The CDR3 region is CASSVGTANHGYTF. In DNA form, the CDR3 reads TGTGCCAGCAGTGTGGGGACAGCGAATCATGGCTACACCTTC.

This chain uses TRBV4-1 with TRBJ2-5; D unresolved. The CDR3 consists of 13 residues. Trimming removed 0 bases from V and 4 bases from J, with 6 bases in between. Germline V gene data show CDR1 as MGHRA and CDR2 as YSYEKL. CDR3 nucleotides: TGCGCCAGCAGCCAAGAAAACATAGAGACCCAGTACTTC. Its protein is CASSQENIETQYF.